This T cell receptor (beta chain) is drawn from a study of tumor-infiltrating lymphocytes in primary liver carcinoma. Study-wide findings and caveats: A small share of top clones, only about 7.5-25%, was found in all five tumor regions.

Germline lookup yields CDR1 SGHAT and CDR2 FQNNGV. This CDR3 region has 14 residues. From unsorted bulk tissue weighing roughly 19-32 mg, DNA and RNA were co-extracted. Every single tumor sample held over 85% viable tumor cells. From approximately 500 ng total RNA, TCR beta cDNA was generated with a primer in the constant region. Libraries of TCR beta came from three nested multiplex PCR rounds with slightly modified ARM-PCR. For about 11 cycles apiece, the opening two PCR rounds ran with TRBV1-TRBV30 forward primers and a C-beta reverse primer. TCRdb independently ran MiXCR on the multiplex PCR reads; one entry per CDR3 protein. The sample lists around 56,000 distinct CDR3 sequences; about two thirds were seen once. Regarding this clonotype: The antigen remains unidentified. The conserved phenylalanine or tryptophan normally closing the CDR3 is absent here, so this likely arose from a read error.

The chain has TRBV11-2 and TRBJ2-5; TRBD1 aligns across 7 bases. The sample consisted of liver tumor tissue from sampling region 2. As to subset: tumor region T2, inferior pole. This TCR derives from a man between 40 and 49 years old with primary liver carcinoma and hepatitis B virus infection. CDR3 nucleotides: TGTACCAGCAGCTTAGGGACAGCGCAAGAGACCCAGTACATC. Protein: CTSSLGTAQETQYI.